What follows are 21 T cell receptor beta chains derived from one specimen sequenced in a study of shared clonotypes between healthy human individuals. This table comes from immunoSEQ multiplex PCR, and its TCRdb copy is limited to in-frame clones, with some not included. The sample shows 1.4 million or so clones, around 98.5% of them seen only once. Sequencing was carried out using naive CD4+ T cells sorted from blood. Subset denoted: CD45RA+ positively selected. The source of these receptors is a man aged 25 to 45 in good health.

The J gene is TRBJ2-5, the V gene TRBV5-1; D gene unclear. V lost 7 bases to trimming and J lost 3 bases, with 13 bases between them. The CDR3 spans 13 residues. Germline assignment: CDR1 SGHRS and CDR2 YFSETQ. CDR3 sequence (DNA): TGCGCCAGCGCCCGGTGGGCAAAAGAGACCCAGTACTTC. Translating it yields CASARWAKETQYF.

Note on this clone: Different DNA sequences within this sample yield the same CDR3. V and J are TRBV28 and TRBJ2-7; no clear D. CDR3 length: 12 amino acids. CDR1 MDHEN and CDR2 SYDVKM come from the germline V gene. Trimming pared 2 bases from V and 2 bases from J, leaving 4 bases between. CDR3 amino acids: CASSLLTYEQYF. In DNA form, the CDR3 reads TGTGCCAGCAGTTTACTCACCTACGAGCAGTACTTC.

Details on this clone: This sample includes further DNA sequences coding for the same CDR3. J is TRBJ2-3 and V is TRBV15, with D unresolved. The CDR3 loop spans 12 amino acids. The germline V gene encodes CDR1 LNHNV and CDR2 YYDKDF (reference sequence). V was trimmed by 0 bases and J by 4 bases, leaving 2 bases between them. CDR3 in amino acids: CATSRDSDTQYF. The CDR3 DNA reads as TGTGCCACCAGCAGAGATTCAGATACGCAGTATTTT. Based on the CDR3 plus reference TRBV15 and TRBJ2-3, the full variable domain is DAMVIQNPRYQVTQFGKPVTLSCSQTLNHNVMYWYQQKSSQAPKLLFHYYDKDFNNEADTPDNFQSRRPNTSFCFLDIRSPGLGDTAMYLCATSRDSDTQYFGPGTRLTVL.

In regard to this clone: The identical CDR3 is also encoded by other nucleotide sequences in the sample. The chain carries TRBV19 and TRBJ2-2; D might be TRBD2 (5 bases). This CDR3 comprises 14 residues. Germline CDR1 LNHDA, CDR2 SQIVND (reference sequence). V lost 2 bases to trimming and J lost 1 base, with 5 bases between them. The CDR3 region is CASSIRGNTGELFF. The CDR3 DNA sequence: TGTGCCAGTAGTATACGGGGGAACACCGGGGAGCTGTTTTTT.

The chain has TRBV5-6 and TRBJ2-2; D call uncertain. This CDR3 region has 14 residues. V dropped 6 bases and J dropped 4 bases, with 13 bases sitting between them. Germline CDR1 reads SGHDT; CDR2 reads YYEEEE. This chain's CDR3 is CASKRREGTGELFF. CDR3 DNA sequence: TGTGCCAGCAAGAGAAGAGAAGGCACCGGGGAGCTGTTTTTT.

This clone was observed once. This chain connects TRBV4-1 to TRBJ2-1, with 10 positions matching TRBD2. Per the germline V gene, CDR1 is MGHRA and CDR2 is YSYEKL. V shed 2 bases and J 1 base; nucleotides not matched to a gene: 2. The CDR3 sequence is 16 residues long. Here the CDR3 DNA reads TGCGCCAGCAGCCAAAGGACTAGCGGTTCCTACAATGAGCAGTTCTTC. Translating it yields CASSQRTSGSYNEQFF.

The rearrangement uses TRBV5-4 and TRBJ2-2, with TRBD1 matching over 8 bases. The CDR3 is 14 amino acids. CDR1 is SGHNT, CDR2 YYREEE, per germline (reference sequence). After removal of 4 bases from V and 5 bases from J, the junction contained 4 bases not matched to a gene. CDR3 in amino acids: CASSRDRPTGELFF. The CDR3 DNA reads TGTGCCAGCAGCCGGGACAGGCCGACCGGGGAGCTGTTTTTT.

The CDR3 DNA reads TGTGCCAGCTCAAAAACTACTTCGGGGAACACCGGGGAGCTGTTTTTT. Its protein product is CASSKTTSGNTGELFF. The V and J genes are TRBV18 and TRBJ2-2; no clear D gene. Germline V gene sequence: CDR1 KGHSH, CDR2 LQKENI. There are 16 residues in the CDR3. V lost 5 bases to trimming and J lost 1 base, with 14 bases between them.

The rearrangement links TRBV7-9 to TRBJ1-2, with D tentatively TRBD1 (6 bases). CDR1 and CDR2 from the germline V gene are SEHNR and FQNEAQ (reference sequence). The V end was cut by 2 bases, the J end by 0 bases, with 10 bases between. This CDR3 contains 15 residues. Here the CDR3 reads CASSLRDRTNYGYTF. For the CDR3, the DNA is TGTGCCAGCAGCTTAAGAGACAGGACTAACTATGGCTACACCTTC.

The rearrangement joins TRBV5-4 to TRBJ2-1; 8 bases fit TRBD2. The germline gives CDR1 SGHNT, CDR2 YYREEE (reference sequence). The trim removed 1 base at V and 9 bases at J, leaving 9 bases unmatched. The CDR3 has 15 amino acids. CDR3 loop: CASSLNSGKGFEQFF. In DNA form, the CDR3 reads TGTGCCAGCAGCTTGAATAGCGGGAAAGGTTTTGAGCAGTTCTTC.

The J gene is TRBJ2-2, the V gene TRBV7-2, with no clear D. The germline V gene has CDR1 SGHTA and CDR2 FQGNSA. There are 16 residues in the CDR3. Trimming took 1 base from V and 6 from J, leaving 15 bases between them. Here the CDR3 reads CASSLDPVRSAGELFF. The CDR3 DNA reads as TGTGCCAGCAGCTTAGACCCCGTGCGGTCTGCCGGGGAGCTGTTTTTT.

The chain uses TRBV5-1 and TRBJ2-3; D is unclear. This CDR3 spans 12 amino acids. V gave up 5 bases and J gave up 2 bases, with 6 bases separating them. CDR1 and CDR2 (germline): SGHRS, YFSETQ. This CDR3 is CASRPNTDTQYF. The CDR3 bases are TGCGCCAGCAGACCAAACACAGATACGCAGTATTTT.

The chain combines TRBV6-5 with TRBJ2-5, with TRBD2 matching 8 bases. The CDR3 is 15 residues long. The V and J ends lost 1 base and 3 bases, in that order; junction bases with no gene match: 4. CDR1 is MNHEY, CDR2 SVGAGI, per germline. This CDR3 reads CASSYLKREKETQYF. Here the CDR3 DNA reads TGTGCCAGCAGTTACTTGAAGCGGGAGAAAGAGACCCAGTACTTC.

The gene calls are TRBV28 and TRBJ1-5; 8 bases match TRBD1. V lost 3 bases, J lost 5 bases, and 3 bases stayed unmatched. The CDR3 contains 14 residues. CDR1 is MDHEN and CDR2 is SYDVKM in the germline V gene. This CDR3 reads CASSFGQGYQPQHF. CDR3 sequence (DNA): TGTGCCAGCAGTTTTGGACAGGGTTATCAGCCCCAGCATTTT.

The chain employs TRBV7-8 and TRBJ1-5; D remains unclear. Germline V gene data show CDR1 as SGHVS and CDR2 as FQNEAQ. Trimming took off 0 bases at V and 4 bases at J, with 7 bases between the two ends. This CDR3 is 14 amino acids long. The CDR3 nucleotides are TGTGCCAGCAGCTTAGCGGATACGAATCAGCCCCAGCATTTT. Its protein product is CASSLADTNQPQHF.

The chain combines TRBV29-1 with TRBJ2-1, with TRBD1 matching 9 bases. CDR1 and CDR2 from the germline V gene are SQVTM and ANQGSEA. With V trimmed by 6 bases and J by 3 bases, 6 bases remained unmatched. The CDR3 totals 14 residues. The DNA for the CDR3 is TGCAGCGTACACGACAGGGGGGACTACAATGAGCAGTTCTTC. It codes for CSVHDRGDYNEQFF.

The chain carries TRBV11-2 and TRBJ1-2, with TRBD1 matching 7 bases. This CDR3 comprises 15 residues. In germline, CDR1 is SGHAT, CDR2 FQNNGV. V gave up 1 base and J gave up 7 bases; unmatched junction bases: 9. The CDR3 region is CASSLGTGPRGGYTF. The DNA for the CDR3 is TGTGCCAGCAGCTTAGGGACAGGCCCCCGGGGTGGCTACACCTTC.

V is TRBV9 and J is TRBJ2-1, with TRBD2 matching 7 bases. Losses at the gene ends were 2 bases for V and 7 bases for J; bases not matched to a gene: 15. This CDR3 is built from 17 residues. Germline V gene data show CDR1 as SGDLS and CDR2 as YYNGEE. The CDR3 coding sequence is TGTGCCAGCAGCGTCGATCCGGCGGGAGCGGTGAAGAATGAGCAGTTCTTC. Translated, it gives CASSVDPAGAVKNEQFF.

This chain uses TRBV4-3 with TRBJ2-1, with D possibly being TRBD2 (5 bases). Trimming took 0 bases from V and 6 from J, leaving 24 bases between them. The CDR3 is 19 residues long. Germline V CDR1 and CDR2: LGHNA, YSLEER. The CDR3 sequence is CASSQDFILVGLWTNEQFF. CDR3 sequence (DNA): TGCGCCAGCAGCCAAGATTTTATACTAGTCGGATTATGGACCAATGAGCAGTTCTTC.

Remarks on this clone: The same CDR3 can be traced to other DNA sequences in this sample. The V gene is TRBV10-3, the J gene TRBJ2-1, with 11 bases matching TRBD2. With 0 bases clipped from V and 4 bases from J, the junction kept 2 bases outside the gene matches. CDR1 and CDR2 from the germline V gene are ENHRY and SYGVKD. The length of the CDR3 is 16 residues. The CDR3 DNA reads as TGTGCCATCAGTGAGTCTGGGACTAGCGGATACAATGAGCAGTTCTTC. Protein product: CAISESGTSGYNEQFF.

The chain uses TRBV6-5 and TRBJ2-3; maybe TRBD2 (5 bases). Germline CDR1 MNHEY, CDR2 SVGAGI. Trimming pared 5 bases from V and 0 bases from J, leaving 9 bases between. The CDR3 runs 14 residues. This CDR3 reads CASSPSRSTDTQYF. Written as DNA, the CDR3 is TGTGCCAGCAGTCCTAGCCGTAGCACAGATACGCAGTATTTT.